This TCR beta chain appears in the sequencing data of a study of Tregs in tolerant kidney transplant recipients. Study results and limitations: Tregs expanded with activated donor B cells seemed most donor-specific. The small number of patients limits these findings pending further validation. For some patients, primers changed over time, blocking nucleotide-level comparison.

Mixed chimerism was transient after nonmyeloablative marrow transplants from related graft donors. CD4+CD25+CD127- Tregs, CD4+CD25- non-Tregs, CD4 and CD8 cells were sorted. The table came from immunoSEQ multiplex PCR; TCRdb's copy has only in-frame clones and leaves some out. This sample has tens of thousands of clones; roughly 90% occur once, and the top ten carry around 1.5%. On this clone itself: The antigen remains unidentified.

This CDR3 region has 17 residues. Trimming pared 5 bases from V and 9 bases from J, leaving 26 bases between. CDR1 SGHNT and CDR2 YENEEA come from the germline V gene. The sequence was obtained from a human patient who received a combined kidney and bone marrow transplant. Some T cells may arise from the graft donor. This specimen was CD4+ T cells from blood (PBMCs), taken 24 months after the transplant. The chain employs TRBV11-3 and TRBJ2-1, with a tentative D call TRBD2 (6 bases). CDR3 in amino acids: CASSRGILRDSSFEQFF. CDR3 bases: TGTGCCAGCAGCCGAGGTATATTAAGGGACTCCTCGTTTGAGCAGTTCTTC.